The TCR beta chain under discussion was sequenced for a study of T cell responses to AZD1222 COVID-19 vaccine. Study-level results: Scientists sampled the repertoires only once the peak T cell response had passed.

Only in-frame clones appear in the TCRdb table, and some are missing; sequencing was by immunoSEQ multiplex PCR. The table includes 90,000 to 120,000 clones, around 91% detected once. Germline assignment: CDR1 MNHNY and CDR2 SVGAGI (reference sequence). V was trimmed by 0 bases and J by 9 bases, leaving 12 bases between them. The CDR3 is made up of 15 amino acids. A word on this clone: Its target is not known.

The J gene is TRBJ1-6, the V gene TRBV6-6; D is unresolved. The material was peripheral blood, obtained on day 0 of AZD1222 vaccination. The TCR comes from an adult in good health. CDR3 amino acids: CASSYSVAATSPLHF. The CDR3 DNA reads TGTGCCAGCAGTTACTCGGTGGCAGCGACTTCACCCCTCCACTTT.